The T cell receptor (beta chain) described here comes from a study of cytomegalovirus exposure and HLA in healthy donors. Background on the study: From HLA-typed donors, an early data release held tens of millions of unique TCRs. Study outcomes and limitations: A later analysis linked a missense variant in DCLRE1C to the trimming of TCR beta V and J genes.

Both 60 Vbeta primers and 13 Jbeta primers went into the PCR. Method: immunoSEQ multiplex PCR; TCRdb's copy keeps in-frame clones and lacks some. The table has some 85,000 clones, 70% to 80% seen once. V lost 1 base to trimming and J lost 6 bases, with 11 bases between them. Per the germline V gene, CDR1 is LGHNT and CDR2 is FRNRAP. This CDR3 is built from 14 residues. In regard to this clone: Its antigen remains unidentified.

The sequenced material came from PBMCs. The rearrangement links TRBV12-5 to TRBJ2-3, with D possibly matching TRBD1 (5 bases). This clonotype was sampled from a man aged 25 to 40 in good health and CMV-seronegative. This chain's CDR3 is CASGLGQSADTQYF. The CDR3 coding sequence is TGTGCTAGTGGTTTGGGACAGTCTGCGGATACGCAGTATTTT.